The text below deals with one TCR beta chain. The antigen remains undetermined. This sample is drawn from a study of regulatory T cells in long-lasting Graves disease. Regarding the study as a whole: It is possible that accuracy was reduced by the small size of the sample.

Sample time point: newly diagnosed GD, antithyroid drugs for less than 3 months. Isolated PBMC RNA provided the starting material for the TCR library. The source of the patients was an endocrinology department in Xi'an, China. With iRepertoire HTBI primers and Arm-PCR of CDR3 regions, TCR beta libraries were built. In the authors' workflow: Samples revealed roughly 60 TRBV and some 15 TRBJ segments. From the multiplex PCR reads, TCRdb called clonotypes with MiXCR, one entry per CDR3 protein. These V and J calls originate from TCRdb's pipeline instead of the authors' own analysis. The sample records under 300,000 distinct CDR3 sequences, 20% being singletons. Sequencing was performed on peripheral blood mononuclear cells (PBMCs), taken at new diagnosis, from a patient treated with antithyroid drugs. The receptor comes from a female donor with Graves disease.

CDR3 protein: CASSPTGADYGYTF. DNA for the CDR3: TGCGCCAGCAGCCCGACAGGGGCGGACTATGGCTACACCTTC. The chain couples TRBV4-1 to TRBJ1-2; 8 nucleotides match TRBD1. CDR3 length: 14 amino acids. The germline gives CDR1 MGHRA, CDR2 YSYEKL. The junction had 4 bases not matched to a gene; V was cut back by 4 bases and J by 3 bases.